This T cell receptor beta chain derives from a study of T cell repertoires in cytomegalovirus infection. This CDR3 is 16 amino acids long. The germline V gene encodes CDR1 SGHVS and CDR2 FQNEAQ. The V and J ends lost 5 bases and 1 base, in that order; junction bases with no gene match: 4. In its sample, this clonotype was seen a few times. TCRdb reanalysed the reads using MiXCR and keeps one entry per CDR3 protein. The sample shows 250,000 to 300,000 distinct CDR3 sequences, around 8.7% of them seen only once. The receptor's source is a human donor in good health (CMV status not recorded). Some clones in this sample may be carry-over from other donors' samples. The source material was PBMCs. The chain has TRBV7-8 and TRBJ2-2; 10 bases fit TRBD2. Here the CDR3 reads CASSPWTSGNTGELFF. The CDR3 DNA is TGTGCCAGCAGCCCCTGGACTAGCGGGAACACCGGGGAGCTGTTTTTT. The whole variable domain, filled in from reference TRBV7-8 and TRBJ2-2, reads GAGVSQSPRYKVAKRGQDVALRCDPISGHVSLFWYQQALGQGPEFLTYFQNEAQLDKSGLPSDRFFAERPEGSVSTLKIQRTQQEDSAVYLCASSPWTSGNTGELFFGEGSRLTVL.